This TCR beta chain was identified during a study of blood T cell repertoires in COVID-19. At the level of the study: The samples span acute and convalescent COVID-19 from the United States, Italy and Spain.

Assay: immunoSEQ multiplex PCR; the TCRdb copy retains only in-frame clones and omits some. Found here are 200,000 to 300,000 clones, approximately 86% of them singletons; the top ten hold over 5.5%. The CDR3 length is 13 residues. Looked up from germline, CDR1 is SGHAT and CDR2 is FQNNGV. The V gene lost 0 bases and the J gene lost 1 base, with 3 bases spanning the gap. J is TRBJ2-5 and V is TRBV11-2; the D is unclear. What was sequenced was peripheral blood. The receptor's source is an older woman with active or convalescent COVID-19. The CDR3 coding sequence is TGTGCCAGCAGCTTAGACAGCCAAGAGACCCAGTACTTC. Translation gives CASSLDSQETQYF. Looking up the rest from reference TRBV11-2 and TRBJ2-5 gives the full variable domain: EAGVAQSPRYKIIEKRQSVAFWCNPISGHATLYWYQQILGQGPKLLIQFQNNGVVDDSQLPKDRFSAERLKGVDSTLKIQPAKLEDSAVYLCASSLDSQETQYFGPGTRLLVL.